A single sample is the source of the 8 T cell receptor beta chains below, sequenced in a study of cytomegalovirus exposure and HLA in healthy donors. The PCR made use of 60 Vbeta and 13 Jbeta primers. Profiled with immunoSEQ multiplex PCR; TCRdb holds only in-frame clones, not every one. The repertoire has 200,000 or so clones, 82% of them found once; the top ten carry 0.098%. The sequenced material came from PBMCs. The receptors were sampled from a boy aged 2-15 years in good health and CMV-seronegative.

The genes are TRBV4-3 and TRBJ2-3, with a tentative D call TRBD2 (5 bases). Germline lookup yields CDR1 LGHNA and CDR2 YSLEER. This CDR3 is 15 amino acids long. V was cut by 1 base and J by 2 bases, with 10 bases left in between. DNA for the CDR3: TGCGCCAGCAGCCAAGGAGAGGGCTCCACAGATACGCAGTATTTT. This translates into CASSQGEGSTDTQYF.

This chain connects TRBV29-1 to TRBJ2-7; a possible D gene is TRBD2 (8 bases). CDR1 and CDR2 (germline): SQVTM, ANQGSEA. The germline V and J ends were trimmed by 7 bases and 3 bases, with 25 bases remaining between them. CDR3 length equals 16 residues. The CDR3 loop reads CSGRGLAGRPDYEQYF. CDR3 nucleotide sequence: TGCAGCGGGAGGGGGCTAGCGGGTCGCCCAGACTACGAGCAGTACTTC.

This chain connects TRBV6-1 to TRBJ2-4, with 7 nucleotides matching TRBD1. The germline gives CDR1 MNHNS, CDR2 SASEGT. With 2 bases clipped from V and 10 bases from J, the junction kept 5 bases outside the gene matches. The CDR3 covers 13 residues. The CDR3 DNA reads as TGTGCCAGCAGTGAAAGGGTCAGGGGGATTCAGTACTTC. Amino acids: CASSERVRGIQYF.

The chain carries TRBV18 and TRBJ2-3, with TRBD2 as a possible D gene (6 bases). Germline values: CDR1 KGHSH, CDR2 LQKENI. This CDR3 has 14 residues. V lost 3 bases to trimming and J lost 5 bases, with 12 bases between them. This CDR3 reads CASSPNRGIDTQYF. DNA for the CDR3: TGTGCCAGCTCACCTAATCGGGGGATAGATACGCAGTATTTT.

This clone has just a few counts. CDR3 sequence: CASSFLPGGRYEQYF. For the CDR3, the DNA is TGTGCCAGCAGTTTCCTCCCCGGCGGGAGATACGAGCAGTACTTC. The chain couples TRBV6-5 to TRBJ2-7, with 7 nucleotides matching TRBD2. In germline, CDR1 is MNHEY, CDR2 SVGAGI. J was trimmed by 4 bases and V by 4 bases; bases with no gene match: 10. The CDR3 totals 15 residues.

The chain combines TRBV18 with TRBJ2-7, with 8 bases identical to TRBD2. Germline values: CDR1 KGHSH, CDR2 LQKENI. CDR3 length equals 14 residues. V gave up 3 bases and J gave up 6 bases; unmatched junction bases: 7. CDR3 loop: CASSPPSGGGEQYF. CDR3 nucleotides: TGTGCCAGCTCACCCCCCTCCGGGGGGGGCGAGCAGTACTTC. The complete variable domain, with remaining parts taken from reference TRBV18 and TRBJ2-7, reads NAGVMQNPRHLVRRRGQEARLRCSPMKGHSHVYWYRQLPEEGLKFMVYLQKENIIDESGMPKERFSAEFPKEGPSILRIQQVVRGDSAAYFCASSPPSGGGEQYFGPGTRLTVT.

The CDR3 DNA is TGTGCCAGCAGCCGCGGGAGGAGCTCCTACAATGAGCAGTTCTTC. This encodes CASSRGRSSYNEQFF. This chain uses TRBV7-3 with TRBJ2-1; 8 bases fit TRBD2. The V gene's germline CDR1 is SGHTA and CDR2 FQGTGA. The CDR3 has 15 residues. Trimming took 5 bases from V and 0 from J; bases not matched to a gene: 3. Together with reference TRBV7-3 and TRBJ2-1, the CDR3 gives the full variable domain: GAGVSQTPSNKVTEKGKYVELRCDPISGHTALYWYRQSLGQGPEFLIYFQGTGAADDSGLPNDRFFAVRPEGSVSTLKIQRTERGDSAVYLCASSRGRSSYNEQFFGPGTRLTVL.

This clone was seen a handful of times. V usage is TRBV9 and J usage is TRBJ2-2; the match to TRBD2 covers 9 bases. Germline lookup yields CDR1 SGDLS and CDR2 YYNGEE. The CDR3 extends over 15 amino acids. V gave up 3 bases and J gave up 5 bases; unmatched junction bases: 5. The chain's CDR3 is CASSGGGAGTGELFF. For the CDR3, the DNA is TGTGCCAGCAGCGGCGGGGGGGCCGGGACCGGGGAGCTGTTTTTT.